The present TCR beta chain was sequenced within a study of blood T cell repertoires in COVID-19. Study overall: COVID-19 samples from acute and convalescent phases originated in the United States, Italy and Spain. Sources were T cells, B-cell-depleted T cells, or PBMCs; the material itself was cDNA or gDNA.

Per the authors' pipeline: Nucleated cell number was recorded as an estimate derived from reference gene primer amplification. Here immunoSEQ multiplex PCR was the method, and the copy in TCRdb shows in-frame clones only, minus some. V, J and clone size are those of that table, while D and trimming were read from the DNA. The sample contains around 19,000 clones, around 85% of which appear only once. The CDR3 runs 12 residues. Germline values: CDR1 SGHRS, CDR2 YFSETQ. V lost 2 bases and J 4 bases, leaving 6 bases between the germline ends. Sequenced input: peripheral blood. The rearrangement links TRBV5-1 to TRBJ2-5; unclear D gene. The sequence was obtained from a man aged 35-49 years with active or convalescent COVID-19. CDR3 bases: TGCGCCAGCAGCTTCCCCGGAGAGACCCAGTACTTC. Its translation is CASSFPGETQYF. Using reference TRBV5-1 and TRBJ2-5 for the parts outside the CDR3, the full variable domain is KAGVTQTPRYLIKTRGQQVTLSCSPISGHRSVSWYQQTPGQGLQFLFEYFSETQRNKGNFPGRFSGRQFSNSRSEMNVSTLELGDSALYLCASSFPGETQYFGPGTRLLVL.